One sample yielded the 9 T cell receptor beta chains listed below, sequenced in a study of shared clonotypes between healthy human individuals. TCRdb's copy holds only in-frame clones and misses some; the assay was immunoSEQ multiplex PCR. The profile shows about 1,500,000 clones, roughly 96% of them singletons. Sequences were obtained from naive CD4+ T cells sorted from blood. The subset: CD45RA+ positively selected. These TCRs come from a man aged 25 to 45 in good health.

This chain joins TRBV28 and TRBJ1-5, with D possibly matching TRBD1 (6 bases). V lost 4 bases to trimming and J lost 0 bases, with 10 bases between them. Germline loops: CDR1 MDHEN, CDR2 SYDVKM. This CDR3 contains 15 residues. CDR3 amino acids: CASSSDRNSNQPQHF. CDR3 coding DNA: TGTGCCAGCAGTTCGGACAGAAATAGCAATCAGCCCCAGCATTTT.

The V and J genes are TRBV5-4 and TRBJ2-7, with 12 bases aligning to TRBD2. CDR3 length: 16 residues. Losses at the gene ends were 3 bases for V and 3 bases for J; bases not matched to a gene: 7. CDR1 SGHNT and CDR2 YYREEE come from the germline V gene (reference sequence). CDR3: CASSSRRTSGDYEQYF. In DNA, the CDR3 is TGTGCCAGCAGCTCCCGACGGACTAGCGGGGACTACGAGCAGTACTTC.

The chain uses TRBV6-1 and TRBJ2-1, with 8 bases fitting TRBD2. The CDR3 length is 14 residues. Germline V gene lookup returns CDR1 MNHNS and CDR2 SASEGT. V lost 2 bases and J lost 8; bases outside the gene matches: 5. CDR3 nucleotide sequence: TGTGCCAGCAGTGAATCGGGACTAGTATATGAGCAGTTCTTC. Protein: CASSESGLVYEQFF.

This chain links TRBV13 with TRBJ2-1; D perhaps matches TRBD2 (5 bases). This CDR3 has 15 amino acids. V was cut by 2 bases and J by 6 bases, with 14 bases left in between. The germline gives CDR1 PRHDT, CDR2 FYEKMQ (reference sequence). The CDR3: CASSLREIEVNEQFF. Written as DNA, the CDR3 is TGTGCCAGCAGCTTAAGGGAGATTGAAGTCAATGAGCAGTTCTTC.

The chain links TRBV2 to TRBJ2-5; no clear D gene. The CDR3 covers 13 residues. Per germline, CDR1 SNHLY and CDR2 FYNNEI. V lost 1 base, J lost 3 bases, and 6 bases lay in between. CDR3 sequence (DNA): TGTGCCAGCAGTGAAGTGGCGGAAGAGACCCAGTACTTC. Its protein product is CASSEVAEETQYF.

This rearrangement joins TRBV28 to TRBJ1-5; no definite D call. Germline V gene lookup returns CDR1 MDHEN and CDR2 SYDVKM. V dropped 5 bases and J dropped 11 bases, with 25 bases sitting between them. The CDR3 length is 16 residues. The CDR3 sequence is CASSRREWVAIMAQHF. The CDR3 coding sequence is TGTGCCAGCAGTCGGAGGGAATGGGTGGCAATAATGGCCCAGCATTTT.

V usage is TRBV7-2 and J usage is TRBJ2-7; 8 nucleotides line up with TRBD1. Germline assignment: CDR1 SGHTA and CDR2 FQGNSA. The J segment lost 0 bases and the V segment lost 5 bases, leaving 6 bases of the junction unmatched. This CDR3 spans 15 amino acids. The CDR3 sequence is CASSRRQGPSYEQYF. The DNA of the CDR3 is TGTGCCAGCAGCAGGCGACAGGGGCCCTCCTACGAGCAGTACTTC.

The chain employs TRBV7-2 and TRBJ2-1; TRBD2 aligns across 7 bases. With V trimmed by 2 bases and J by 4 bases, 8 bases remained unmatched. Germline-derived CDR1 and CDR2 are SGHTA and FQGNSA. The length of the CDR3 is 16 residues. CDR3 sequence: CASSLMAGVGYNEQFF. The CDR3 DNA sequence: TGTGCCAGCAGCTTAATGGCGGGAGTCGGTTACAATGAGCAGTTCTTC.

The chain carries TRBV7-2 and TRBJ2-6; D is perhaps TRBD2 (5 bases). The CDR3 is 18 residues long. The germline V gene has CDR1 SGHTA and CDR2 FQGNSA. Trimming took 1 base from V and 0 from J, leaving 13 bases between them. The chain's CDR3 is CASSLVLSRDSGANVLTF. CDR3 DNA sequence: TGTGCCAGCAGCTTAGTGCTCAGCCGGGACTCTGGGGCCAACGTCCTGACTTTC.